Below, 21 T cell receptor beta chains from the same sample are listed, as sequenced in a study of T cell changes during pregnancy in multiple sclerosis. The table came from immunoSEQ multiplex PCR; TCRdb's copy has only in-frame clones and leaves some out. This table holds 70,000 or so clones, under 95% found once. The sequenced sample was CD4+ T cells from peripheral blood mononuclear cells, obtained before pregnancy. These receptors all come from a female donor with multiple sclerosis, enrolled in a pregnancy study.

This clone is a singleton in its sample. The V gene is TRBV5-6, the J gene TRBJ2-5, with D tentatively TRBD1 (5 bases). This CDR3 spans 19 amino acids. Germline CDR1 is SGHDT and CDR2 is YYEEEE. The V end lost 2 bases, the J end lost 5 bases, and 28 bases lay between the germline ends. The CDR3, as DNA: TGTGCCAGCAGCTTTACCACTGGTAGGGGAATGTTTATGGTGGAGACCCAGTACTTC. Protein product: CASSFTTGRGMFMVETQYF.

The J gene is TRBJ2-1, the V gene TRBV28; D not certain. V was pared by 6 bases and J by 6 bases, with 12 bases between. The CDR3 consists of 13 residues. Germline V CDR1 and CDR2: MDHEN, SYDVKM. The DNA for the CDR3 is TGTGCCAGCAGGCCCGCAAGCTTCAATGAGCAGTTCTTC. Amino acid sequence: CASRPASFNEQFF.

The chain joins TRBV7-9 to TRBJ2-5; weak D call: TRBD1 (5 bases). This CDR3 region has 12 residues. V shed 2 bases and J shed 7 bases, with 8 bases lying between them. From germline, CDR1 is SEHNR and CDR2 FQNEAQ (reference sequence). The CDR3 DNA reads TGTGCCAGCAGCTTAAAAGACAGGACCCAGTACTTC. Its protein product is CASSLKDRTQYF.

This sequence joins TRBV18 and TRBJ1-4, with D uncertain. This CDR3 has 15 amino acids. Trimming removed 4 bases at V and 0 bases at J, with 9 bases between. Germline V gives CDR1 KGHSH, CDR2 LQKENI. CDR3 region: CASSLQIPTNEKLFF. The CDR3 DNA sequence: TGTGCCAGCTCACTTCAGATCCCAACTAATGAAAAACTGTTTTTT.

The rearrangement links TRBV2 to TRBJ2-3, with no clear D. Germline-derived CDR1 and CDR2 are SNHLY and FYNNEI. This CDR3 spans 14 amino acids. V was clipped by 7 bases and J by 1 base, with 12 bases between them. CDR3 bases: TGTGCCAGCATTCTGGGTAGCCGCACAGATACGCAGTATTTT. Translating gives CASILGSRTDTQYF.

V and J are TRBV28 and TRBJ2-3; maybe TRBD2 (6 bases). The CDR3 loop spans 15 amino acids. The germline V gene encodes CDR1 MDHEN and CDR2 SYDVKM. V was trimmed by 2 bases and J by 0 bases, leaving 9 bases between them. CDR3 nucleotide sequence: TGTGCCAGCAGTTTACCCAGCGGGAGCACAGATACGCAGTATTTT. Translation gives CASSLPSGSTDTQYF.

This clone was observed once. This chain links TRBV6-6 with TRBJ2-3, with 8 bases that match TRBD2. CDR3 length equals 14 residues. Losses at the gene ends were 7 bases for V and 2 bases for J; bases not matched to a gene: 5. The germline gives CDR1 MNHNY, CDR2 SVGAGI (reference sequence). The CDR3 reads CASKTSGATDTQYF. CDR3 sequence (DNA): TGTGCCAGCAAAACTAGCGGAGCCACAGATACGCAGTATTTT.

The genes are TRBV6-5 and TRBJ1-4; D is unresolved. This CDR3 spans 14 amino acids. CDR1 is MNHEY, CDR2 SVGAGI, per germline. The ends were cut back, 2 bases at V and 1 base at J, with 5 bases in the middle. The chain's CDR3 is CASSYGRTNEKLFF. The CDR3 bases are TGTGCCAGCAGTTACGGCAGAACTAATGAAAAACTGTTTTTT.

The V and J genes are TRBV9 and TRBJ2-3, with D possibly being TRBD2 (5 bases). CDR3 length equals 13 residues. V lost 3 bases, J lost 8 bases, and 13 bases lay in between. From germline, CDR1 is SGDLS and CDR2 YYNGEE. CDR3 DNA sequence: TGTGCCAGCAGCGATTCCCCCGGGGTTACGCAGTATTTT. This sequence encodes CASSDSPGVTQYF.

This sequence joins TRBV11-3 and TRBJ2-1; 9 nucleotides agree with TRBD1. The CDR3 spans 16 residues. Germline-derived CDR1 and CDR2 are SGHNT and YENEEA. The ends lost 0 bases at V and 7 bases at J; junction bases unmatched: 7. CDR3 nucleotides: TGTGCCAGCAGCTTAGATTCCGGGACAGGGCCAAATGAGCAGTTCTTC. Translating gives CASSLDSGTGPNEQFF.

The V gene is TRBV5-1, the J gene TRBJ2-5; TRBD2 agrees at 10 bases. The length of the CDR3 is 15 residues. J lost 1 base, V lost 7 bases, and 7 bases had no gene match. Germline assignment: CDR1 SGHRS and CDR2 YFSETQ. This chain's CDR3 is CASSGTSVFQETQYF. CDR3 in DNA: TGCGCCAGCTCAGGGACTAGCGTGTTCCAAGAGACCCAGTACTTC. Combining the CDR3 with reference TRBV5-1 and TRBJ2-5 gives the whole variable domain KAGVTQTPRYLIKTRGQQVTLSCSPISGHRSVSWYQQTPGQGLQFLFEYFSETQRNKGNFPGRFSGRQFSNSRSEMNVSTLELGDSALYLCASSGTSVFQETQYFGPGTRLLVL.

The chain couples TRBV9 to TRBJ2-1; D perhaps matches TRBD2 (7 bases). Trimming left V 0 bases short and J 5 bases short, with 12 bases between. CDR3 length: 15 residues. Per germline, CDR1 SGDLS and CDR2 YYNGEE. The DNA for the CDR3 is TGTGCCAGCAGCGTAGGAGGGGGACTACACAATGAGCAGTTCTTC. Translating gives CASSVGGGLHNEQFF.

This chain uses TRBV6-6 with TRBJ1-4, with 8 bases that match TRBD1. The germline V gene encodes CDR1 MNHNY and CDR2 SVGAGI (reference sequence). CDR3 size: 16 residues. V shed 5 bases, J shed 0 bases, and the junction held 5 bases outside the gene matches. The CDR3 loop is CASSLQTGATNEKLFF. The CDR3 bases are TGTGCCAGCAGTCTACAGACAGGGGCAACTAATGAAAAACTGTTTTTT.

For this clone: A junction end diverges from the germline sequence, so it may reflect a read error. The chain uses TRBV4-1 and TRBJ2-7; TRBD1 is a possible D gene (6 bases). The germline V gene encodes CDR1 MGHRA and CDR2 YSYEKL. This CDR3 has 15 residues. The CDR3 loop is CASSQALLQGREQYF. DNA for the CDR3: TGCGCCAGCAGTCAAGCCCTCCTACAGGGTCGCGAGCAGTACTTC.

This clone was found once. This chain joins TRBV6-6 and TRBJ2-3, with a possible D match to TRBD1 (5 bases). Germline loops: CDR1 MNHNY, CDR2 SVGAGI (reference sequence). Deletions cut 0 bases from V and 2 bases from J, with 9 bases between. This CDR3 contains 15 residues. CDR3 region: CASSYSTESTDTQYF. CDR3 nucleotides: TGTGCCAGCAGTTACTCGACAGAATCCACAGATACGCAGTATTTT.

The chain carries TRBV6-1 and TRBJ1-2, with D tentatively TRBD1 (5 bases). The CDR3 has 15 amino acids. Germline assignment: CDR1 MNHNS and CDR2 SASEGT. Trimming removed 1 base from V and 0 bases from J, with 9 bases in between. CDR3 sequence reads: CASSEEKGSNYGYTF. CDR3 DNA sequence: TGTGCCAGCAGTGAAGAGAAGGGGTCTAACTATGGCTACACCTTC.

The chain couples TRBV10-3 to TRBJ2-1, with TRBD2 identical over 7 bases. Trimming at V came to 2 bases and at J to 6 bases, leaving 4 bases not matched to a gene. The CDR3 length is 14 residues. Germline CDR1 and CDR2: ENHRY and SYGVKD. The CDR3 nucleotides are TGTGCCATCAGTGAGGGGGGAGGGCTCAATGAGCAGTTCTTC. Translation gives CAISEGGGLNEQFF.

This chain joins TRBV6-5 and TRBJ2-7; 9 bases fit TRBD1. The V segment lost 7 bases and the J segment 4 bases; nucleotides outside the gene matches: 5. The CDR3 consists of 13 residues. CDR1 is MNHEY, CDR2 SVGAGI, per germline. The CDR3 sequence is CASTGGQGYEQYF. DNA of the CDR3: TGTGCCAGCACCGGAGGACAGGGGTACGAGCAGTACTTC.

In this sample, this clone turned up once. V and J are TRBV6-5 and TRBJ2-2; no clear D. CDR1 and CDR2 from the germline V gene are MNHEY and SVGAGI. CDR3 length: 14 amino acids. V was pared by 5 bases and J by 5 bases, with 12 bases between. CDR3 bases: TGTGCCAGCAGTGAACCCCGGTGGACCGGGGAGCTGTTTTTT. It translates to CASSEPRWTGELFF.

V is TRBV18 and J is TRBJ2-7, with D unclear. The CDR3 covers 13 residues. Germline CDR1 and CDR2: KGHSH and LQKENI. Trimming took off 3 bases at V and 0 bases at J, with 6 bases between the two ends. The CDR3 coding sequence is TGTGCCAGCTCACCTCCCATCTCCTACGAGCAGTACTTC. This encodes CASSPPISYEQYF.

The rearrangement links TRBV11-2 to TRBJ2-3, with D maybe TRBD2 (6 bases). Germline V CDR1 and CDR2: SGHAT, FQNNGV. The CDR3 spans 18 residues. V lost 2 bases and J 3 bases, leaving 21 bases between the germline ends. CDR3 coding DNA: TGTGCCAGCAGCTTAACCCAAATGGCTACCGGAGGGACAGATACGCAGTATTTT. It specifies CASSLTQMATGGTDTQYF.